This T cell receptor beta chain originates from a study of blood T cell repertoires in COVID-19. Study overall: Samples representing acute and convalescent COVID-19 were sourced from the United States, Italy and Spain. Nucleic acid was either cDNA or gDNA, and it came from T cells, B-cell-depleted T cells, or PBMCs.

This clone was counted between two and nine times. As handled by the study authors: The assay estimated nucleated cells by amplifying reference gene primers. The table came from immunoSEQ multiplex PCR; TCRdb's copy has only in-frame clones and leaves some out. V and J calls and clone size are copied from that table; D and trimming were computed from the DNA. The table lists roughly 70,000 clones, more than 75% of them singletons. Source material: peripheral blood. This sequence originates from a woman over 75 with active or convalescent COVID-19.

The DNA for the CDR3 is TGTGCCAGCAGCCCCTTCGTTAGCGGGGAATACGAGCAGTACTTC. Its translation: CASSPFVSGEYEQYF. The chain joins TRBV7-2 to TRBJ2-7; 8 positions match TRBD2. Germline CDR1 and CDR2: SGHTA and FQGNSA. J was trimmed by 4 bases and V by 5 bases; bases with no gene match: 10. The CDR3 spans 15 residues.